This entry features one TCR beta chain sequence. This clone's antigen is unknown. No base quality values were provided; no much bigger clone lies one nucleotide off. Library preparation was by the immunoSEQ multiplex PCR assay. The multiplex PCR relied on a mix of 60 forward primers for TCR Vbeta segments and 13 reverse primers for TCR Jbeta segments. The CDR3 region of rearranged TCR beta genes was amplified from genomic DNA with a multiplex PCR assay. Amplified TCR beta libraries were sequenced as 87-base-pair reads on the Illumina HiSeq System. The authors' analysis ran thus. In a later analysis, tens of millions of unique TCR beta chains were counted across the approximately 640 repertoires, and about 9.9 million of these chains were shared by at least two donors. To remove PCR and sequencing errors, raw reads were error-corrected and collapsed into unique sequences using a nearest-neighbor algorithm that merged closely related sequences. V, D and J gene segments were assigned by aligning CDR3 sequences to IMGT reference sequences. Each retained sequence needed at least a six-nucleotide match to both a V gene segment and a J gene segment. Rearrangements were called productive when the CDR3 lacked stop codons and stayed in frame with V and J; all others were non-productive. CDR3 was defined according to IMGT convention as the region running from the second conserved V-encoded cysteine to the conserved J-encoded phenylalanine. Sequences without an unambiguous match to a single V gene segment were excluded from the earlier analysis of almost 600 of the donors. An earlier analysis of several hundred of the donors called V segments functional above 56.7% productive rearrangements and segregating when the between-donor standard deviation exceeded 5%. A statistical classification framework was developed to diagnose cytomegalovirus status using the catalog of TCR beta chain sequences. V and J gene assignment, in a later analysis, came from comparing TCR nucleotide sequences with IMGT/GENE-DB human TR gene sequences. In a later analysis, CDR3 sequences and most-parsimonious VDJ recombination scenarios were assigned using the TCRdist pipeline. In a later analysis, each TCR beta chain was defined by its CDR3 amino acid sequence together with its V-gene family, and reads without a unique V-gene family were excluded. In a later analysis, 550 to 650 highly shared, low-generation-probability nucleotide sequences were removed to address suspected cross-contamination and a sequencing artifact. For each public chain, a later analysis derived a clonal expansion index from normalized ranks of inferred template counts within each repertoire. In a later analysis, generation probabilities were computed using a VDJ recombination model fitted to out-of-frame rearrangements, and the results were checked against IGoR. A later analysis scored TCR-TCR, TCR-HLA and TCR-CMV co-occurrence with hypergeometric tests, applying a repertoire-size bias correction to TCR pairs. False discovery rates were estimated in a later analysis by permuting HLA or CMV assignments 20 times. In a later analysis, co-occurring TCRs were grouped with DBSCAN, and TCRdist sequence similarity was added when clustering was performed within HLA-allele-positive subsets. Co-occurrence clustering excluded repertoires with fewer than 30,000 or more than 120,000 public chains, plus five with anomalous nucleotide sharing. TCRdb took this table from immuneACCESS and kept in-frame rearrangements with V and J called. Such tables lack part of the clones; where checked against another copy, unresolved V genes explain under half of the gap, and the rest is unexplained. The V and J calls and clone size come from that table; D and trimming were worked out from the DNA. The sample table shows about 200,000 clones, and roughly an eighth are seen once. 7.5% to 10% of the sample goes to the ten largest clones.

This sample is part of a study of cytomegalovirus exposure and HLA in healthy donors (dated by TCRdb to about 2017). The study in broad terms: In an earlier analysis of under 600 of the donors, 276 Gb of sequence data and 90 million to 130 million unique TCR beta sequences from about 179 million T cells were reported. A later genetic analysis used genome-wide SNP genotypes for 398 of the 666 donors, treating that subset as a discovery cohort. Among around 400 genotyped donors of the cohort, an average of roughly 230,000 unique TCR beta nucleotide sequences was sequenced per donor, of which about 20% were non-productive. Every discovery cohort repertoire had been produced on one sequencing platform. Approximately 300 gigabases of sequencing data and 80 million or so unique TCR sequences were included in an early release covering about 620 HLA-typed donors. Using immunosequencing, the study profiled T cell repertoires from about 650 subjects and related those repertoires to cytomegalovirus serostatus. Rather than using new phenotypic data, the later analysis identified candidate immune exposures from TCR beta sequences and from how often those sequences occurred across donors. Roughly 5 DR-DQ haplotypes were handled as single units for association and clustering, since linkage in the cohort was strong. To predict cytomegalovirus infection status, the study brought together high-throughput TCR immunosequencing, statistical association of individual TCRs with disease status, and machine learning. Besides the first cohort of hundreds of subjects, a separate validation cohort made up of roughly 130 different subjects was used. The number of donors typed differed by locus, with roughly 629-640 for A, B, C, DRB1 and DQB1, around 520 for DQA1, 600 to 610 for DPA1, and some 450 for DPB1. The genetic ancestry cluster associated with self-reported Caucasian donors included over 65% of the 300 to 450 genotyped donors. Alongside the repertoire data, information on donor age, sex, ethnicity and CMV serostatus was compiled. Class I and class II HLA loci were covered by the typing at four-digit resolution. An earlier analysis of approximately 630 of the donors applied high-throughput TCR beta sequencing to assess whether each TCR beta V gene segment acted as functional or pseudogenic. A later analysis re-examined previously published TCR beta repertoires from over 500 donors and added high-resolution HLA genotyping to investigate patterns of TCR occurrence. The study aimed to test whether cataloging public T cell receptors could reveal signatures of past pathogen exposure.

General findings and caveats noted by the study authors: The study listed over 150 TCR beta chains as associated with cytomegalovirus. Because counts were too low, some 17 rarely observed V segments, including chromosome 9 orphons, were excluded from the earlier analysis of around 640 of the donors. Compared with the approximately 670-donor mean, donors in an Asian-associated ancestry cluster had fewer N-insertions in productive TCRs, according to a later genetic analysis. In a later analysis, the rate of TCR association differed among HLA loci, with DRB1 alleles having the most associated TCRs and HLA-C alleles having the fewest. This cohort had only TCR beta chains sequenced, and the lack of alpha or paired-chain data limited which features could be detected. The authors suggested that the approach could potentially be generalized to other disease states and immunological phenotypes. According to a later analysis, parvovirus B19, influenza, CMV and Epstein-Barr virus appeared linked to several top co-occurrence clusters. A further reported finding was that TCR beta sequences accurately predicted the HLA-A and HLA-B alleles for most subjects in the first cohort. Roughly uniform sequencing depth across donors was assumed in presence/absence analyses, although this assumption may not hold. The 87-base-pair reads could not distinguish some IMGT-functional V segments, including TRBV6-2 and TRBV6-3, so those segments were excluded. Assigning TCR associations to individual alleles was difficult when HLA alleles, especially DR and DQ, strongly co-occurred. For the cohort, immune exposure information was limited to CMV serostatus. A later genetic analysis associated a missense DCLRE1C variant with V-gene and J-gene trimming of TCR beta chains, and an independent cohort replicated the association. A later analysis found that most CMV-associated TCR beta chains appeared HLA-restricted, with HLA associations seemingly driven largely by CMV exposure. Three of the identified cytomegalovirus-associated TCR beta chains were confirmed in vitro to be specific for cytomegalovirus antigens. Correlated functional status among segregating V segments might reflect linkage disequilibrium, but an unknown experimental factor could not be ruled out. Because some donors lacked HLA typing at each locus, the association tests relied only on the typed subset. Cytomegalovirus status was reported to be diagnosed by the classifier with high specificity and sensitivity in both the original and validation cohorts. A cluster of highly shared sequence variants was judged likely to represent a technical artifact of the sequencing pipeline. Specific HLA alleles were associated with some 15,000 TCR beta sequences at a false discovery rate of 0.05 in a later analysis. A later analysis found that HLA-associated TCR beta chains were more clonally expanded and had lower generation probabilities than equally common non-associated chains. Broadly in line with IMGT annotations, most TCR beta V segments showed up in productive rearrangements about 87% or about 30% of the time in an earlier analysis of a few hundred of the donors. Most TCR sequences were seen in very few donors, while some public TCRs were found in many individuals.

The germline V gene (reference sequence) specifies SEHNR as CDR1 and FQNEAQ as CDR2. From its cysteine to its phenylalanine, the CDR3 spans 14 amino acids. The only DNA kept is the CDR3, 42 bases in frame from the first base. The germline V end is reduced by 5 bases and the J end by 8 bases; junction bases left unmatched: 7. In total, roughly 670 healthy bone marrow donors made up the cohort. At the time of sampling, every cohort member was nominally healthy, though immune exposures that went unrecorded were likely present. The donor tested CMV seropositive, placing the donor among the 250 to 350 seropositive members of the cohort. Every donor gave a peripheral blood sample, and the peripheral blood mononuclear cells from that sample were used for TCR beta sequencing. Genomic DNA extraction from the blood cell samples was performed with the Qiagen DNeasy Blood Extraction Kit.

The rearranged segments are TRBV7-9 and TRBJ2-1, with 9 bases matching TRBD1. The sequencing sample was made of PBMCs. The source of this sequence is a man in his fifties in good health and CMV-seropositive. Read as DNA, the sequence is TGTGCCAGCAGCCCTGTCGACAGGGGGGATGAGCAGTTCTTC. It specifies CASSPVDRGDEQFF.